The source of this TCR beta chain is a study of cytomegalovirus exposure and HLA in healthy donors. Everyone who donated was a healthy bone marrow donor. As to this clone: Antigen unknown.

Overall study findings and caveats: CMV serostatus alone was available as immune exposure information.

The PCR employed 60 Vbeta primers together with 13 Jbeta primers. Some clones are missing from TCRdb's copy, which holds only in-frame ones; the method was immunoSEQ multiplex PCR. This sample's table has around 100,000 clones. Sequenced sample: PBMCs. The receptor was derived from a man aged 35 to 55 in good health and CMV-seronegative.

For the CDR3, the DNA is TGTGCCAGCAGTTCCACCACAGGCTATGGCTACACCTTC. Its translation is CASSSTTGYGYTF. The V gene is TRBV6-5, the J gene TRBJ1-2; maybe TRBD1 (5 bases). The CDR3 is made up of 13 amino acids. Germline V gene data show CDR1 as MNHEY and CDR2 as SVGAGI. With 4 bases removed from V and 4 bases from J, the gap between germline ends came to 10 bases.